This is a list of T cell receptor beta chains from one sample in a study of T cell changes during pregnancy in multiple sclerosis. The protocol was immunoSEQ multiplex PCR, while the TCRdb copy is restricted to in-frame clones and leaves out a portion. The sample includes fewer than 85,000 clones, roughly 90% of them seen just once. Here the sequenced sample was peripheral blood, taken in the first trimester of pregnancy. The receptors were gathered from a female donor in good health, enrolled as a control in a pregnancy study. The CDR3 runs from the conserved cysteine through the conserved F or W. The D gene is left open where the match is weak. A row's size may be missing; if present it is once, few, many or a size class.

d_gene	abundance	v_gene	j_gene	len	CDR3nt	CDR3aa
TRBD2	once	TRBV2	TRBJ2-1	17	TGTGCCAGCAGTGAATTTGGAGCGGGAGCTGCATACAATGAGCAGTTCTTC	CASSEFGAGAAYNEQFF
-	few	TRBV5-1	TRBJ2-7	13	TGCGCCAGCAGCTGGGCCCAGCTTGGGGAGCAGTACTTC	CASSWAQLGEQYF
TRBD1	-	TRBV27	TRBJ2-2	15	TGTGCCAGCAGTTTTCGGGACAGCAACACCGGGGAGCTGTTTTTT	CASSFRDSNTGELFF
TRBD2	-	TRBV29-1	TRBJ2-7	11	TGCAGCGGGGGGGAGGGAGTCGAGCAGTACTTC	CSGGEGVEQYF
TRBD1	-	TRBV19	TRBJ1-5	15	TGTGCCAGTAGCCTACAGGGGAATAGCAATCAGCCCCAGCATTTT	CASSLQGNSNQPQHF
-	few	TRBV5-1	TRBJ1-3	14	TGCGCCAGCAGCGCGACATACTCTGGAAACACCATATATTTT	CASSATYSGNTIYF
TRBD2	-	TRBV7-2	TRBJ2-2	16	TGTGCCAGCAGCTTAGAAGGCGGGAGGGCCACCGGGGAGCTGTTTTTT	CASSLEGGRATGELFF
-	-	TRBV10-3	TRBJ2-1	14	TGTGCCACCCGGGATCTTGGGATCTACAATGAGCAGTTCTTC	CATRDLGIYNEQFF
-	-	TRBV5-1	TRBJ2-2	16	TGCGCCAGCAGCCGCGGGACCATCGGCGACACCGGGGAGCTGTTTTTT	CASSRGTIGDTGELFF
TRBD2	-	TRBV15	TRBJ2-1	16	TGTGCCACCAGCAGAAGGGGCGGGAGGGTCTACAATGAGCAGTTCTTC	CATSRRGGRVYNEQFF
-	-	TRBV12-5	TRBJ1-1	13	TGTGCTAGTGGTTTGAATCGGAACACTGAAGCTTTCTTT	CASGLNRNTEAFF
TRBD2	-	TRBV7-6	TRBJ2-7	15	TGTGCCAGCAGCTTAATATCCGGGACTAGCAACGAGCAGTACTTC	CASSLISGTSNEQYF
TRBD2	-	TRBV2	TRBJ2-7	14	TGTGCCAGCAGTCGGACTAGCGGGATATACGAGCAGTACTTC	CASSRTSGIYEQYF
-	-	TRBV18	TRBJ1-2	14	TGTGCCAGCTCACACCCGGACAGTAACTATGGCTACACCTTC	CASSHPDSNYGYTF
TRBD1	-	TRBV2	TRBJ2-1	15	TGTGCCAGCACTCGGGAAGAGACAGGGTCCAATGAGCAGTTCTTC	CASTREETGSNEQFF
TRBD1	-	TRBV5-6	TRBJ2-1	19	TGTGCCAGCAGCTTCTTTAGTAACAACCTCAGGGGGCCCTTCAATGAGCAGTTCTTC	CASSFFSNNLRGPFNEQFF
-	-	TRBV5-1	TRBJ2-2	15	TGCGCCAGCAGCTTGGACAGGGATGGCACCGGGGAGCTGTTTTTT	CASSLDRDGTGELFF
TRBD2	few	TRBV6-1	TRBJ2-3	14	TGTGCCAGCAGTGAACTAGCGGGAGTAGATACGCAGTATTTT	CASSELAGVDTQYF
-	-	TRBV11-2	TRBJ1-2	13	TGTGCCAGCAGCTTAGGACTATACTATGGCTACACCTTC	CASSLGLYYGYTF
TRBD2	-	TRBV19	TRBJ2-1	14	TGTGCCAGTAGTCGGTCTAGCGGCTACAATGAGCAGTTCTTC	CASSRSSGYNEQFF
TRBD1	once	TRBV25-1	TRBJ1-1	16	TGTGCCAGCAGTGATTCTCCGGGACAGGGGAACACTGAAGCTTTCTTT	CASSDSPGQGNTEAFF
-	-	TRBV9	TRBJ2-2	15	TGTGCCAGCAGCGTCCAGGGCAGGTGTACCGGGGAGCTGTTTTTT	CASSVQGRCTGELFF
-	-	TRBV5-1	TRBJ2-1	14	TGCGCCAGCAGCTTGGAATCGACGGCAGGGTTGGAGTTCTTC	CASSLESTAGLEFF
-	-	TRBV9	TRBJ2-6	15	TGTGCCAGCAGCGTAGCCGGGGCTGGGGCCAACGTCCTGACTTTC	CASSVAGAGANVLTF
-	-	TRBV5-1	TRBJ2-1	14	TGCGCCAGCAGCTTAAACAGGGAAATAAATGAGCAGTTCTTC	CASSLNREINEQFF
-	-	TRBV29-1	TRBJ1-4	16	TGCAGCGTTGAAGTACCCCAGGGTGCGGCTAATGAAAAACTGTTTTTT	CSVEVPQGAANEKLFF
TRBD1	-	TRBV6-1	TRBJ1-1	13	TGTGCCTCACAAACAGGGGCGAACACTGAAGCTTTCTTT	CASQTGANTEAFF
-	-	TRBV5-6	TRBJ1-4	15	TGTGCCAGCAGCTCTCGACAGCGAAAGTATGAAAAACTGTTTTTT	CASSSRQRKYEKLFF
-	once	TRBV7-2	TRBJ2-2	14	TGTGCCAGCAGCTTAGCAGGGGTCCACGGGGAGCTGTTTTTT	CASSLAGVHGELFF
-	once	TRBV4-1	TRBJ1-4	17	TGCGCCAGCAGCCTGAGATCCGGGGCCTTGCGGGGTGAAAAACTGTTTTTT	CASSLRSGALRGEKLFF